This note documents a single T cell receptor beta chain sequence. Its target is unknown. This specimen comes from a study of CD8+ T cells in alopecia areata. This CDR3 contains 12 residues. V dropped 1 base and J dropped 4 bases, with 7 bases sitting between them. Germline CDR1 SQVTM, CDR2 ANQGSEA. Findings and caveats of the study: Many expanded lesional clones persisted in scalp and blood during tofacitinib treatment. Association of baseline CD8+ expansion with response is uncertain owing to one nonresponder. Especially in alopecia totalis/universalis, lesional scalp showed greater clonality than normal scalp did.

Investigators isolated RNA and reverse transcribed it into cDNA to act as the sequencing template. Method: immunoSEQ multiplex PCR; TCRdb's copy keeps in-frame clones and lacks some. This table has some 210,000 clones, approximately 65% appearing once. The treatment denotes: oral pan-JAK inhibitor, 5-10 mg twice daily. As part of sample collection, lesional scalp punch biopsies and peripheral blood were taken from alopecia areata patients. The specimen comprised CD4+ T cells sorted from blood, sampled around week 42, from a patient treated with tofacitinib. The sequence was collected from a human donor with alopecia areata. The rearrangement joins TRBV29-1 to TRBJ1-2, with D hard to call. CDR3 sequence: CSVEVGIYGYTF. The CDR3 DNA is TGCAGCGTTGAAGTGGGGATCTATGGCTACACCTTC.